This entry lists 14 T cell receptor beta chains sequenced from one sample in a study of T cell repertoires in cytomegalovirus infection. From the reads, TCRdb called clonotypes with MiXCR, one entry per CDR3 protein. This sample has more than 250,000 distinct CDR3 sequences, with roughly 13% found just once. Sequencing was performed on PBMCs. These receptors were obtained from a human donor in good health (CMV status not recorded). Some clones in this sample may be carry-over from other donors' samples.

This clonotype was seen many times. This sequence joins TRBV7-6 and TRBJ2-7; maybe TRBD1 (6 bases). CDR1 is SGHVS, CDR2 FNYEAQ, per germline. Trimming took 7 bases from V and 7 from J, leaving 20 bases between them. CDR3 length: 14 amino acids. CDR3 in DNA: TGTGCCAGCATCCCAGGGACATCCGCTGGGGAGCAGTACTTC. Amino acid sequence: CASIPGTSAGEQYF.

This clonotype has a count of ten or more. The rearrangement joins TRBV7-8 to TRBJ2-7, with D maybe TRBD1 (6 bases). The CDR3 totals 14 residues. Per the germline V gene, CDR1 is SGHVS and CDR2 is FQNEAQ. The V end lost 1 base, the J end lost 5 bases, and 12 bases lay between the germline ends. CDR3 nucleotide sequence: TGTGCCAGCAGCTTAGGAGAGCAGGGGAACGAGCAGTACTTC. It yields the protein CASSLGEQGNEQYF.

In its sample, this clonotype was seen a few times. The chain carries TRBV6-2 or TRBV6-3 and TRBJ2-2; D gene ambiguous. V lost 6 bases and J lost 1, with 6 bases in between. The CDR3 length is 13 residues. CDR1 is MNHEY, CDR2 SVGEGT, per germline. The CDR3 loop reads CASRGKNTGELFF. The CDR3 DNA reads TGTGCCAGCAGGGGGAAGAACACCGGGGAGCTGTTTTTT.

This chain joins TRBV20-1 and TRBJ1-1, with D possibly being TRBD1 (5 bases). The V gene lost 3 bases and the J gene lost 4 bases, with 15 bases spanning the gap. The germline gives CDR1 DFQATT, CDR2 SNEGSKA (reference sequence). This CDR3 contains 14 residues. Here the CDR3 reads CSASDRRSVTEAFF. CDR3 nucleotides: TGCAGTGCTAGTGACAGAAGATCGGTCACTGAAGCTTTCTTT.

The V and J genes are TRBV28 and TRBJ2-7, with 11 bases identical to TRBD1. Germline lookup yields CDR1 MDHEN and CDR2 SYDVKM. V dropped 2 bases and J dropped 3; count of bases not matched to a gene: 6. This CDR3 region has 16 residues. CDR3 residues: CASSLPAGTGGYEQYF. The CDR3, as DNA: TGTGCCAGCAGTTTACCGGCCGGGACAGGGGGCTACGAGCAGTACTTC.

This clonotype was detected many times. V is TRBV28 and J is TRBJ1-2; 12 bases line up with TRBD1. Germline V lookup: CDR1 MDHEN, CDR2 SYDVKM. With 9 bases clipped from V and 6 bases from J, the junction kept 5 bases outside the gene matches. The CDR3 length is 13 residues. The CDR3 sequence: CASSRDRGHGYTF. Written as DNA, the CDR3 is TGTGCCAGTTCCAGGGACAGGGGGCATGGCTACACCTTC.

CDR3: CASRRGTGELFF. As DNA, the CDR3 is TGTGCCAGCAGGCGGGGGACCGGGGAGCTGTTTTTT. The J gene is TRBJ2-2, the V gene TRBV6-1; 7 bases match TRBD2. CDR1 and CDR2 from the germline V gene are MNHNS and SASEGT. The CDR3 sequence is 12 residues long. Trimming took 6 bases from V and 5 from J; bases not matched to a gene: 0.

This clonotype was picked up many times. This sequence joins TRBV7-2 and TRBJ2-3, with 15 bases lining up with TRBD2. Trimming cost V 5 bases and J 3 bases; bases outside gene matches: 6. Germline CDR1 reads SGHTA; CDR2 reads FQGNSA. This CDR3 has 17 residues. CDR3 nucleotide sequence: TGTGCCAGCAGCCCCCAGGGACTAGCGGGAGGTACAGATACGCAGTATTTT. This codes for CASSPQGLAGGTDTQYF.

CDR3 sequence reads: CASNKDTGELFF. The CDR3 DNA reads as TGTGCCAGCAATAAAGACACCGGGGAGCTGTTTTTT. The chain employs TRBV25-1 and TRBJ2-2; D gene unclear. The ends were cut back, 7 bases at V and 3 bases at J, with 6 bases in the middle. The CDR3 extends over 12 amino acids. Per the germline V gene, CDR1 is MGHDK and CDR2 is SYGVNS.

This clonotype was seen repeatedly, ten times or more. This sequence joins TRBV2 and TRBJ2-6, with no clear D. The V end lost 3 bases, the J end lost 0 bases, and 6 bases lay between the germline ends. This CDR3 has 15 residues. Germline V CDR1 and CDR2: SNHLY, FYNNEI. In DNA form, the CDR3 reads TGTGCCAGCAGTGATTGGGGCTCTGGGGCCAACGTCCTGACTTTC. Protein sequence: CASSDWGSGANVLTF.

V gene TRBV29-1 combines with J gene TRBJ2-7; 8 positions match TRBD2. Germline CDR1 is SQVTM and CDR2 is ANQGSEA. This CDR3 is 14 amino acids long. After removal of 7 bases from V and 6 bases from J, the junction contained 14 bases not matched to a gene. In DNA, the CDR3 is TGCAGCGCTCAACCGGGACTAGACGACTCCGAGCAGTACTTC. Amino acid sequence: CSAQPGLDDSEQYF.

This chain links TRBV7-6 with TRBJ1-4, with D perhaps TRBD1 (6 bases). The germline V gene encodes CDR1 SGHVS and CDR2 FNYEAQ. The V and J ends lost 2 bases and 11 bases respectively, with 12 bases between them. The CDR3 is made up of 13 amino acids. The CDR3 nucleotides are TGTGCCAGCAGCTTAATTCCAGGGGACAAACTGTTTTTT. Translation: CASSLIPGDKLFF.

This clonotype was seen repeatedly, ten times or more. The chain combines TRBV20-1 with TRBJ2-4; no reliable D call. The CDR3 consists of 12 residues. CDR1 DFQATT and CDR2 SNEGSKA come from the germline V gene (reference sequence). V was cut by 2 bases and J by 3 bases, with 5 bases left in between. CDR3 sequence reads: CSARTVKNIQYF. DNA for the CDR3: TGCAGTGCTAGAACCGTCAAAAACATTCAGTACTTC.

This clonotype was seen a handful of times. The chain combines TRBV12-3 or TRBV12-4 with TRBJ2-1; TRBD2 matches 11 bases. V lost 7 bases and J lost 4; bases outside the gene matches: 3. CDR3 size: 14 residues. CDR3 nucleotide sequence: TGTGCCAGCACAGGGACTAGCGGATACAATGAGCAGTTCTTC. This codes for CASTGTSGYNEQFF.